A selection of T cell receptor beta chains follows, all from one sample in a study of blood T cell repertoires in COVID-19. The protocol was immunoSEQ multiplex PCR, while the TCRdb copy is restricted to in-frame clones and leaves out a portion. The table has about 260,000 clones, approximately 83% seen once. Specimen: peripheral blood. These receptors were collected from a woman between 50 and 59 years old who had recovered from COVID-19. CDR3s include the opening cysteine and the closing phenylalanine or tryptophan. A D gene is named only where the DNA matches it firmly. Size tells how often a clone was seen (once, few, many) or the class of an expanded clone, and some rows leave it out.

TRBV7-2	TRBJ2-3	NA	NA	TGTGCCAGCAGCTTAGGACAGGCTGCCTCGGATACGCAGTATTTT	CASSLGQAASDTQYF
TRBV5-4	TRBJ1-1	TRBD1	NA	TGTGCCAGCAGCTTGGAGCAGGGGGCGAACACTGAAGCTTTCTTT	CASSLEQGANTEAFF
TRBV6-1	TRBJ1-1	TRBD1	once	TGTGCCAGCCGGACAGGGGACCTGAACACTGAAGCTTTCTTT	CASRTGDLNTEAFF
TRBV19	TRBJ1-1	NA	NA	TGTGCCAGTAGTATTGGGGAGGGCCCCGTCTGGACTGAAGCTTTCTTT	CASSIGEGPVWTEAFF
TRBV28	TRBJ1-2	TRBD1	NA	TGTGCCAGCCGCGACAGGGTTGGGCCCAACTATGGCTACACCTTC	CASRDRVGPNYGYTF
TRBV19	TRBJ1-1	TRBD1	few	TGTGCCAGTTCTGGACAGGTAAACACTGAAGCTTTCTTT	CASSGQVNTEAFF
TRBV2	TRBJ2-3	TRBD2	NA	TGTGCCAGCAACCGTGGCGGGGGGGCCAGGGATACGCAGTATTTT	CASNRGGGARDTQYF
TRBV6-5	TRBJ2-3	NA	NA	TGTGCCAGCAGTCTACAGGGAACAGATACGCAGTATTTT	CASSLQGTDTQYF
TRBV6-2/TRBV6-3	TRBJ1-3	NA	NA	TGTGCCAGCAGTTACGGGTTCGGCGGCCGAGGAAACACCATATATTTT	CASSYGFGGRGNTIYF
TRBV11-2	TRBJ2-1	NA	NA	TGTGCCAGCAGCTTAACCGGTTCAAATGAGCAGTTCTTC	CASSLTGSNEQFF
TRBV19	TRBJ2-7	TRBD1	NA	TGTGCCAGTGGACAGGGCAATTCCTACGAGCAGTACTTC	CASGQGNSYEQYF
TRBV10-3	TRBJ2-7	NA	once	TGTGCCGTGGGGGGTAGCCCACAATCTTCCTACGAGCAGTACTTC	CAVGGSPQSSYEQYF
TRBV5-1	TRBJ1-2	TRBD1	NA	TGCGCCAGCAGCCCGGAAATCAGGGGGCATCATGGCTACACCTTC	CASSPEIRGHHGYTF
TRBV28	TRBJ1-1	NA	NA	TGTGCCAGCAGGGAGAAGTCGGAAGCTTTCTTT	CASREKSEAFF
TRBV7-9	TRBJ2-5	TRBD2	NA	TGTGCCAGCAGCTTAGCGGGAGGGCTTGAGACCCAGTACTTC	CASSLAGGLETQYF
TRBV7-2	TRBJ1-4	TRBD1	NA	TGTGCCAGCAGCTTAGACAGGGGGCGCTTGGAAAAACTGTTTTTT	CASSLDRGRLEKLFF
TRBV7-9	TRBJ2-3	TRBD2	NA	TGTGCCGCCCCGGGGGTAAGCGGGGGCCTGGGAGATACGCAGTATTTT	CAAPGVSGGLGDTQYF
TRBV4-2	TRBJ2-5	NA	NA	TGTGCCAGCAGCCAAGGGGCAGGGGCGCCGCAAGAGACCCAGTACTTC	CASSQGAGAPQETQYF
TRBV27	TRBJ2-2	TRBD1	NA	TGTGCCAGCAGTCCCCGGGACAGGGGCCTAACCGGGGAGCTGTTTTTT	CASSPRDRGLTGELFF
TRBV28	TRBJ2-1	TRBD2	once	TGTGCCAGCAGTTTAGCGGGGGCCTACAATGAGCAGTTCTTC	CASSLAGAYNEQFF
TRBV4-1	TRBJ1-3	NA	NA	TGCGCCAGCAGCCAAGAAAGAGGGATCGGAAACACCATATATTTT	CASSQERGIGNTIYF
TRBV3-1/TRBV3-2	TRBJ1-4	NA	NA	TGTGCCAGCAGCCATTCCCGGACAGTTGCTAATGAAAAACTGTTTTTT	CASSHSRTVANEKLFF
TRBV5-4	TRBJ2-4	TRBD1	NA	TGTGCCAGCAGCTTGGCCGGGACAGGTTCTAAAAACATTCAGTACTTC	CASSLAGTGSKNIQYF
TRBV11-1	TRBJ2-1	NA	NA	TGTGCCAGCAGCCCCCGCATCAGTTGGAATGAGCAGTTCTTC	CASSPRISWNEQFF
TRBV7-2	TRBJ1-2	NA	NA	TGTGCCAGCAGCTTAGTGGGGGGGCTCCATGGCTACACCTTC	CASSLVGGLHGYTF
TRBV7-2	TRBJ2-3	NA	NA	TGTGCCAGCAGCTTAGCGCTAACGCTAGCTACAGATACGCAGTATTTT	CASSLALTLATDTQYF
TRBV11-2	TRBJ2-7	NA	NA	TGTGCCAGCAGCCCCACTTCCTACGAGCAGTACTTC	CASSPTSYEQYF
TRBV27	TRBJ2-7	TRBD1	few	TGTGCCAGCAGCATTCTGGTGGGAGGGACAGGGTTGTACGAGCAGTACTTC	CASSILVGGTGLYEQYF
TRBV28	TRBJ1-2	NA	few	TGTGCCAGCAGTTTAATCGCCCCTCGGACGGGGGGCTACACCTTC	CASSLIAPRTGGYTF
TRBV19	TRBJ1-4	TRBD1	NA	TGTGCCAGTAGAGGGACAGAGGGGGCGAATGAAAAACTGTTTTTT	CASRGTEGANEKLFF
TRBV12-3/TRBV12-4	TRBJ1-1	TRBD1	NA	TGTGCCAGCAGCCGACAGGGGCGGACTGAAGCTTTCTTT	CASSRQGRTEAFF
TRBV4-3	TRBJ2-3	TRBD2	NA	TGCGCCAGCAGCCAAGGGGGTAGCGGGACTAGCACAGATACGCAGTATTTT	CASSQGGSGTSTDTQYF
TRBV5-8	TRBJ1-2	TRBD1	once	TGTGCCAGCAGCGACGGACAGGGTAACTATGGCTACACCTTC	CASSDGQGNYGYTF
TRBV4-1	TRBJ2-7	NA	NA	TGCGCCAGCAGGGTAGGGGCAGGGGACAACGAGCAGTACTTC	CASRVGAGDNEQYF
TRBV18	TRBJ2-5	TRBD2	once	TGTGCCAGCTCACCGGTTAGCGGGATCCAAGAGACCCAGTACTTC	CASSPVSGIQETQYF
TRBV5-1	TRBJ1-2	NA	NA	TGCGCCAGCAGCTTGGAGGCAGGGGTTTTCTATGGCTACACCTTC	CASSLEAGVFYGYTF
TRBV13	TRBJ1-5	NA	NA	TGTGCCAGCACCTCACCGGAGCATAATCAGCCCCAGCATTTT	CASTSPEHNQPQHF
TRBV11-3	TRBJ2-1	NA	NA	TGTGCCAGCAGCTTAGGCACTAGGCCCAATGAGCAGTTCTTC	CASSLGTRPNEQFF
TRBV25-1	TRBJ2-1	NA	NA	TGTGCCAGCAGTGACCCATTACAATCATCCTACAATGAGCAGTTCTTC	CASSDPLQSSYNEQFF
TRBV5-4	TRBJ1-2	NA	NA	TGTGCCAGCAGATGGGACGGAGGGACGAAGGGCTACACCTTC	CASRWDGGTKGYTF
TRBV6-2/TRBV6-3	TRBJ2-2	NA	NA	TGTGCCAGCAGTTACCCTCGCGGGCGGAACACCGGGGAGCTGTTTTTT	CASSYPRGRNTGELFF
TRBV19	TRBJ2-7	TRBD1	few	TGTGCCAGTAGCCCCGGGACAGCTGGTTACGAGCAGTACTTC	CASSPGTAGYEQYF
TRBV28	TRBJ2-7	NA	NA	TGTGCCAGCAGTTTGCCCGGGAGTGGTTACGAGCAGTACTTC	CASSLPGSGYEQYF
TRBV11-2	TRBJ2-7	TRBD2	NA	TGTGCCAGCAGCGACCCTTCCGGGACTAAGGGGTACGAGCAGTACTTC	CASSDPSGTKGYEQYF
TRBV12-2	TRBJ2-1	NA	NA	TGTGCAAGTCGCTTAGAAGCGCGGCCCGACAATGAGCAGTTCTTC	CASRLEARPDNEQFF
TRBV18	TRBJ2-1	TRBD2	few	TGTGCCAGCTCGCCAAGACTAGCGGGCGACAATGAGCAGTTCTTC	CASSPRLAGDNEQFF
TRBV30	TRBJ2-3	NA	NA	TGTGCCTGGAGTGTACAGACAGGAGATACGCAGTATTTT	CAWSVQTGDTQYF
TRBV6-2/TRBV6-3	TRBJ1-6	NA	once	TGTGCCAGCAGTTACTCGAGGTACAGGGAAAACTCACCCCTCCACTTT	CASSYSRYRENSPLHF
TRBV5-1	TRBJ2-5	NA	NA	TGCGCCAGCAGGTTACTTGAGACCCAGTACTTC	CASRLLETQYF
TRBV6-2/TRBV6-3	TRBJ2-7	NA	NA	TGTGCCAGCAGTTCGGGACTGGGGGTCTACGAGCAGTACTTC	CASSSGLGVYEQYF
TRBV7-8	TRBJ2-5	TRBD2	NA	TGTGCCAGCAGCTTGGGGGGGACTAGCGGGAGCGGGGAGACCCAGTACTTC	CASSLGGTSGSGETQYF
TRBV11-2	TRBJ1-3	NA	NA	TGTGCCAGCAGCTTAGACAGGGGCAACTCTGGAAACACCATATATTTT	CASSLDRGNSGNTIYF
TRBV5-1	TRBJ2-5	NA	once	TGCGCCAGCAGTAGACAGAGCCAAGAGACCCAGTACTTC	CASSRQSQETQYF
TRBV6-2/TRBV6-3	TRBJ2-7	TRBD1	NA	TGTGCCAGCAGTTACCCAGACAGGGACCTCTACGAGCAGTACTTC	CASSYPDRDLYEQYF
TRBV18	TRBJ2-7	TRBD1	NA	TGTGCCAGCTCACCGGACAGGAGTGGGCAGTACTTC	CASSPDRSGQYF
TRBV6-5	TRBJ1-4	TRBD1	NA	TGTGCCAGCAGTCGACAGGGACGGGAAAAACTGTTTTTT	CASSRQGREKLFF
TRBV29-1	TRBJ2-5	TRBD1	NA	TGCAGCGCTGGCCATTCGACAGGGTCTACGACGGAGACCCAGTACTTC	CSAGHSTGSTTETQYF
TRBV2	TRBJ1-2	NA	NA	TGTGCCAGCAGTGAGGGCCTTAACTATGGCTACACCTTC	CASSEGLNYGYTF
TRBV28	TRBJ1-5	NA	once	TGTGCCAGCAGTTTTGCCAGGTTGGTCCAGCCCCAGCATTTT	CASSFARLVQPQHF
TRBV4-3	TRBJ2-2	NA	NA	TGCGCCAGCAGCCAAGAAACGGGACTCAACACCGGGGAGCTGTTTTTT	CASSQETGLNTGELFF